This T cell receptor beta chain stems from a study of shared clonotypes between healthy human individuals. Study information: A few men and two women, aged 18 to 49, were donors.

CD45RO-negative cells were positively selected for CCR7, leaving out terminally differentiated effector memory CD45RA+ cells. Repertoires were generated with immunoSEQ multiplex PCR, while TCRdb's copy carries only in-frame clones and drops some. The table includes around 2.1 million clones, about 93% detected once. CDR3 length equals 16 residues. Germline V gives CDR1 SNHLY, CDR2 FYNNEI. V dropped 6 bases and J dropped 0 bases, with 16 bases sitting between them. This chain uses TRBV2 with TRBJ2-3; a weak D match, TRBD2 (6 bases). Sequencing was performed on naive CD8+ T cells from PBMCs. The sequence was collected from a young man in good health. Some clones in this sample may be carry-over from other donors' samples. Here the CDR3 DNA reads TGTGCCAGCAGCCGGGTAGCGGCCCCCAGCACAGATACGCAGTATTTT. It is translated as CASSRVAAPSTDTQYF. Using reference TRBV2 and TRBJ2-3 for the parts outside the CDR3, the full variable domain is EPEVTQTPSHQVTQMGQEVILRCVPISNHLYFYWYRQILGQKVEFLVSFYNNEISEKSEIFDDQFSVERPDGSNFTLKIRSTKLEDSAMYFCASSRVAAPSTDTQYFGPGTRLTVL.